The source of this T cell receptor (beta chain) is a study of response to subunit inactivated influenza vaccine. Study-level points and caveats: Each seasonal influenza vaccination, the authors suggested, recruits few new T cells.

MiXCR, applied by TCRdb to the RT-PCR reads, yields one record per CDR3 protein. The repertoire has some 500,000 distinct CDR3 sequences, 13% of them found once; the top ten carry 13%. Trimming pared 6 bases from V and 3 bases from J, leaving 15 bases between. The germline V gene encodes CDR1 LNHDA and CDR2 SQIVND (reference sequence). CDR3 length: 14 residues. As concerns this clonotype: Its specificity is unknown.

The rearrangement joins TRBV19 to TRBJ2-7; tentative D call: TRBD2 (6 bases). The sequences come from PBMCs from blood, collected around seven weeks after vaccination. This sequence originates from a man aged 50 or older who received an inactivated influenza vaccine. For the CDR3, the DNA is TGTGCCAGTAGCCGGAGGGACGGAGTCTACGAGCAGTACTTC. Protein product: CASSRRDGVYEQYF.